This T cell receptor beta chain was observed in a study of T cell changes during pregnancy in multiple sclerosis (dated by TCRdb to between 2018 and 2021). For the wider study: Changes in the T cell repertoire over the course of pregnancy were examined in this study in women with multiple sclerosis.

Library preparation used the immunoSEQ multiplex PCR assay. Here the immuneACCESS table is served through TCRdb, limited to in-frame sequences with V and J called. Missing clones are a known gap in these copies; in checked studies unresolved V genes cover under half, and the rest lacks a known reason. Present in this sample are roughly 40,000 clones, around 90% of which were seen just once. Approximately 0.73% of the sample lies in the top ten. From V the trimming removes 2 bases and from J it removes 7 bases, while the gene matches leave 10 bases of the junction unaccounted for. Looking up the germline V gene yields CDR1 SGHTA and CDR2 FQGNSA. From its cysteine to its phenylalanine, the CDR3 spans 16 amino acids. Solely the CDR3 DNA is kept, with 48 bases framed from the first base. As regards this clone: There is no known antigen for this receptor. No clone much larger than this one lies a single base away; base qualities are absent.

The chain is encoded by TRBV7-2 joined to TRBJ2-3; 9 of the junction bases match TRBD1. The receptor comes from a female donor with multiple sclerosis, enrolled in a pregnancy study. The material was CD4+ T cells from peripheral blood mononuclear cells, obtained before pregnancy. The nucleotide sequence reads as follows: TGTGCCAGCAGCTTAAAATGGACAGGGGCTTCAAATACGCAGTATTTT. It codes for CASSLKWTGASNTQYF.